This TCR beta chain comes out of a study of T cell changes during pregnancy in multiple sclerosis (dated by TCRdb to the late 2010s). Study-wide context: In women with multiple sclerosis, the researchers looked at how the T cell repertoire shifted as pregnancy progressed.

Comments on this clone: It lacks a known antigen. Per-base quality was not reported, and no clone a single base away is much larger than it.

Library creation used the immunoSEQ multiplex PCR assay. TCRdb took this table from immuneACCESS and kept in-frame rearrangements with V and J called. Such tables lack part of the clones; where checked against another copy, unresolved V genes explain under half of the gap, and the rest is unexplained. Within this sample are approximately 92,000 clones, with approximately 93% of them counted one time only. The ten largest clones take up about 0.98% of the sample. V sheds 4 bases and J sheds 4 bases, leaving 10 bases between their ends. The CDR3 starts with the cysteine, ends with the phenylalanine, and has 14 residues. The sequence is cut down to CDR3 DNA, 42 bases in frame from base 1. CDR1 and CDR2 are read off the germline V gene as MRHNA and SNTAGT.

This clonotype originated in a female donor with multiple sclerosis, enrolled in a pregnancy study. The chain was built from TRBV6-4 and TRBJ2-2, with no reliable assignment of the D segment. The material was peripheral blood, obtained after pregnancy. The CDR3: CASSANSPTGELFF. The nucleotide sequence is TGTGCCAGCAGTGCGAACAGCCCCACCGGGGAGCTGTTTTTT.